The 4 T cell receptor beta chains below were found in one sample sequenced in a study of control samples from healthy donors and cancer patients. Profiling relied on immunoSEQ multiplex PCR, and the TCRdb table lists in-frame clones only, not all of them. This sample yields around 180,000 clones, of which 75% to 95% are seen a single time; roughly 2.1% belongs to the top ten. Sample: blood. These receptors were taken from a woman between 35 and 50 years old in good health.

Only one count was recorded for this clone. This sequence joins TRBV29-1 and TRBJ2-3, with D perhaps given as TRBD1 or TRBD2 (5 bases each). Germline CDR1 and CDR2: SQVTM and ANQGSEA. V was shortened by 3 bases and J by 1 base, with 11 bases between the two germline ends. The CDR3 totals 14 residues. This chain's CDR3 is CSVDSGLGTDTQYF. CDR3 bases: TGCAGCGTTGATTCGGGGCTAGGCACAGATACGCAGTATTTT.

This chain joins TRBV9 and TRBJ1-2; 7 nucleotides line up with TRBD1. The ends lost 0 bases at V and 11 bases at J; junction bases unmatched: 4. Germline V lookup: CDR1 SGDLS, CDR2 YYNGEE. CDR3 length equals 12 residues. The CDR3 region is CASSVEQGSYTF. The DNA of the CDR3 is TGTGCCAGCAGCGTAGAACAGGGGAGTTACACCTTC.

This chain uses TRBV7-2 with TRBJ1-1; D is unclear. This CDR3 region has 15 residues. Between the trimmed V and J ends, which lost 1 base and 1 base, there was a span of 10 bases. Germline V lookup: CDR1 SGHTA, CDR2 FQGNSA. CDR3 bases: TGTGCCAGCAGCTTAGGGGGATCGCCGAACACTGAAGCTTTCTTT. It specifies CASSLGGSPNTEAFF.

The genes are TRBV5-1 and TRBJ2-5, with 10 bases fitting TRBD2. The CDR3 consists of 17 residues. The germline CDR1 and CDR2 sequences are SGHRS and YFSETQ. V lost 0 bases, J lost 3 bases, and 8 bases stayed unmatched. The CDR3 DNA reads as TGCGCCAGCAGCTTGGCGAACTTAGCGGGGGGAGAAGAGACCCAGTACTTC. It encodes CASSLANLAGGEETQYF.